This TCR beta chain was obtained from a study of blood T cell repertoires in COVID-19. Across the whole study: From the United States, Italy and Spain came samples of acute and convalescent COVID-19. Sample material is recorded as cDNA or gDNA derived from T cells, B-cell-depleted T cells, or PBMCs.

Sequenced by immunoSEQ multiplex PCR; TCRdb stores in-frame clones only, minus some. The top ten clones hold less than 5% of a sample with approximately 250,000 clones, less than 90% of them seen once. Germline CDR1 is SGHVS and CDR2 is FQNEAQ. The V end lost 4 bases, the J end lost 1 base, and 10 bases lay between the germline ends. The length of the CDR3 is 14 residues. This clone has only a few counts. Sequencing input: peripheral blood. This TCR was recovered from a man aged 60-69 years with acute or convalescent COVID-19. The chain is built from TRBV7-8 and TRBJ1-1; a weak D match, TRBD1 (6 bases). The CDR3 reads CASSSDRSNTEAFF. The CDR3 DNA reads TGTGCCAGCAGCTCGGACAGATCGAACACTGAAGCTTTCTTT.